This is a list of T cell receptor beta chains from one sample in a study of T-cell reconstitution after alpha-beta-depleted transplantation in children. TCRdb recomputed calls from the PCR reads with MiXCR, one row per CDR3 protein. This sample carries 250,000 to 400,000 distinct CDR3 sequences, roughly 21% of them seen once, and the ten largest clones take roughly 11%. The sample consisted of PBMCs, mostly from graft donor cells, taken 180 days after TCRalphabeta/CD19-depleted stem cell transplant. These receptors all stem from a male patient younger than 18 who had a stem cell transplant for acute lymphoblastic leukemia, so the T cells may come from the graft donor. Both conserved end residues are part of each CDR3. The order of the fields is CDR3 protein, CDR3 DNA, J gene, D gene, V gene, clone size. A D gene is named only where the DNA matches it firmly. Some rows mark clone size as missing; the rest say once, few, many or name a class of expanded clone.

CDR3 protein: CASSFATSGRRAQYF
CDR3 DNA: TGTGCCAGCAGTTTTGCGACTAGCGGGAGGAGGGCGCAGTATTTT
J gene: TRBJ2-3
D gene: TRBD2
V gene: TRBV12-3/TRBV12-4
clone size: many

CDR3 protein: CASSQDRLWVSGNTIYF
CDR3 DNA: TGTGCCAGCAGCCAAGATAGGTTGTGGGTCTCTGGAAACACCATATATTTT
J gene: TRBJ1-3
D gene: .
V gene: TRBV3-1
clone size: .

CDR3 protein: CASSLRWEPKTQYF
CDR3 DNA: TGTGCCAGCAGCTTACGGTGGGAGCCAAAGACCCAGTACTTC
J gene: TRBJ2-5
D gene: .
V gene: TRBV7-8
clone size: .

CDR3 protein: CASSLAGIAQETQYF
CDR3 DNA: TGTGCCAGCAGTTTAGCGGGTATAGCCCAAGAGACCCAGTACTTC
J gene: TRBJ2-5
D gene: .
V gene: TRBV12-3/TRBV12-4
clone size: many

CDR3 protein: CASNLRGLTGREQYF
CDR3 DNA: TGTGCCAGCAACTTACGGGGCCTAACAGGGAGGGAGCAGTACTTC
J gene: TRBJ2-7
D gene: .
V gene: TRBV12-3/TRBV12-4
clone size: few

CDR3 protein: CASSSRLADYNEQFF
CDR3 DNA: TGCGCCAGCAGCTCCCGACTAGCGGACTACAATGAGCAGTTCTTC
J gene: TRBJ2-1
D gene: TRBD2
V gene: TRBV5-1
clone size: many

CDR3 protein: CASSATGTIYTF
CDR3 DNA: TGTGCCAGCAGCGCTACCGGGACCATCTACACCTTC
J gene: TRBJ1-2
D gene: .
V gene: TRBV9
clone size: .

CDR3 protein: CASSSGGLNTQYF
CDR3 DNA: TGTGCCAGCAGTAGCGGGGGGCTGAATACGCAGTATTTT
J gene: TRBJ2-3
D gene: TRBD2
V gene: TRBV12-3/TRBV12-4
clone size: few

CDR3 protein: CASSWTRSLETQYF
CDR3 DNA: TGTGCCAGCAGCTGGACTAGATCTCTGGAGACCCAGTACTTC
J gene: TRBJ2-5
D gene: TRBD2
V gene: TRBV12-3/TRBV12-4
clone size: .

CDR3 protein: CSAPGGAGAGETQYF
CDR3 DNA: TGCAGCGCCCCAGGGGGAGCGGGAGCAGGGGAGACCCAGTACTTC
J gene: TRBJ2-5
D gene: .
V gene: TRBV29-1
clone size: .